This paragraph covers one T cell receptor (beta chain) sequence. The sample comes from a study of blood T cell repertoires in COVID-19. Study in general: COVID-19 samples from acute and convalescent phases originated in the United States, Italy and Spain. Sample material is recorded as cDNA or gDNA derived from T cells, B-cell-depleted T cells, or PBMCs.

Germline V CDR1 and CDR2: SGHDT, YYEEEE. J was trimmed by 0 bases and V by 6 bases; bases with no gene match: 6. The CDR3 loop spans 15 amino acids. In the authors' workflow: Estimated nucleated cell counts came from reference gene primer amplification. Sequenced by immunoSEQ multiplex PCR; TCRdb stores in-frame clones only, minus some. The DNA gave D and trimming, while V, J and clone size come from that table. The sample carries about 100,000 clones, approximately 89% recorded once. This sequence joins TRBV5-6 and TRBJ1-2, with TRBD1 identical over 9 bases. This sequence originates from a man aged 55 to 70 with acute or convalescent COVID-19. The sample comprised peripheral blood. The chain's CDR3 is CASKGTGTANYGYTF. CDR3 nucleotides: TGTGCCAGCAAGGGGACAGGGACAGCTAACTATGGCTACACCTTC.